The 7 T cell receptor beta chains presented below share a single source sample, sequenced in a study of T-cell memory formation after mild COVID-19 (dated by TCRdb to the early 2020s). Library generation was performed with 5' RACE. The data were produced on an Illumina NovaSeq 6000. Through fastp at Q25 and MiXCR, TCRdb rebuilt clones from the public reads, retaining in-frame beta chains. Every entry covers one CDR3 protein and lists the most common genes and DNA from its rows. A total of some 190,000 distinct CDR3 sequences appear in this sample, 15% to 20% of them only once. Approximately 2.2% of the sample is in the top ten clones. The sequencing sample was made of PBMCs or a T cell subset sorted from them (not recorded which). The receptor source for this set is an adult woman who had mild COVID-19 (a few samples of this study predate the infection). The sample titles of this study are shuffled in the database, so cell type and time point are left out; the donor was told from shared clones.

The chain links TRBV18 to TRBJ1-3; 7 bases line up with TRBD1. CDR3 size: 17 residues. Germline CDR1 is KGHSH and CDR2 is LQKENI. V lost 3 bases to trimming and J lost 0 bases; unmatched junction nucleotides: 8. The CDR3 protein is CASSPRLTGRSGNTIYF. Written as DNA, the CDR3 is TGTGCCAGCTCACCCAGACTGACAGGGCGCTCTGGAAACACCATATATTTT.

This chain joins TRBV5-6 and TRBJ1-5; the match to TRBD1 covers 8 bases. Looked up from germline, CDR1 is SGHDT and CDR2 is YYEEEE. CDR3 size: 15 residues. The ends lost 4 bases at V and 3 bases at J; junction bases unmatched: 6. In DNA form, the CDR3 reads TGTGCCAGCAGCCTTTGGGACAGGTACAATCAGCCCCAGCATTTT. This sequence encodes CASSLWDRYNQPQHF.

The V gene is TRBV29-1, the J gene TRBJ2-7, with 8 bases matching TRBD1. The CDR3 runs to 14 residues. Germline CDR1 and CDR2: SQVTM and ANQGSEA. V was pared by 5 bases and J by 6 bases, with 12 bases of the junction left unmatched. The CDR3: CSVPPTGAQGEQYF. DNA of the CDR3: TGCAGCGTTCCACCGACAGGGGCGCAGGGCGAGCAGTACTTC.

This chain joins TRBV7-8 and TRBJ2-6; D gene uncertain. The ends were cut back, 4 bases at V and 12 bases at J, with 13 bases in the middle. There are 13 residues in the CDR3. Germline V gives CDR1 SGHVS, CDR2 FQNEAQ. CDR3 protein: CASSSKSESVLTF. CDR3 DNA: TGTGCCAGCAGCTCGAAAAGTGAGAGCGTCCTGACTTTC. The whole variable domain, remainder taken from reference TRBV7-8 and TRBJ2-6, is GAGVSQSPRYKVAKRGQDVALRCDPISGHVSLFWYQQALGQGPEFLTYFQNEAQLDKSGLPSDRFFAERPEGSVSTLKIQRTQQEDSAVYLCASSSKSESVLTFGAGSRLTVL.

This chain connects TRBV7-8 to TRBJ1-1; the D is unclear. Germline V gives CDR1 SGHVS, CDR2 FQNEAQ. V lost 5 bases and J 11 bases, leaving 18 bases between the germline ends. The CDR3 totals 13 residues. The CDR3 protein is CASSLRLRPVAFF. The CDR3 DNA follows: TGTGCCAGCAGCCTCCGTCTCCGCCCGGTGGCTTTCTTT.

This clonotype was seen a few times. CDR3 sequence: CASSPSDRFGYTF. The CDR3 nucleotides read TGTGCCAGCAGCCCATCGGACAGGTTTGGCTACACCTTC. The chain links TRBV3-1 to TRBJ1-2; TRBD1 agrees at 7 bases. The CDR3 consists of 13 residues. The germline CDR1 and CDR2 sequences are LGHDT and YNNKEL (reference sequence). J lost 7 bases, V lost 4 bases, and 6 bases had no gene match.

The J gene is TRBJ2-2, the V gene TRBV10-3, with no clear D. The V gene's germline CDR1 is ENHRY and CDR2 SYGVKD. The CDR3 has 11 amino acids. The V end was cut by 3 bases, the J end by 8 bases, with 4 bases between. The CDR3: CAISDGGELFF. Written as DNA, the CDR3 is TGTGCCATCAGTGACGGGGGGGAGCTGTTTTTT.